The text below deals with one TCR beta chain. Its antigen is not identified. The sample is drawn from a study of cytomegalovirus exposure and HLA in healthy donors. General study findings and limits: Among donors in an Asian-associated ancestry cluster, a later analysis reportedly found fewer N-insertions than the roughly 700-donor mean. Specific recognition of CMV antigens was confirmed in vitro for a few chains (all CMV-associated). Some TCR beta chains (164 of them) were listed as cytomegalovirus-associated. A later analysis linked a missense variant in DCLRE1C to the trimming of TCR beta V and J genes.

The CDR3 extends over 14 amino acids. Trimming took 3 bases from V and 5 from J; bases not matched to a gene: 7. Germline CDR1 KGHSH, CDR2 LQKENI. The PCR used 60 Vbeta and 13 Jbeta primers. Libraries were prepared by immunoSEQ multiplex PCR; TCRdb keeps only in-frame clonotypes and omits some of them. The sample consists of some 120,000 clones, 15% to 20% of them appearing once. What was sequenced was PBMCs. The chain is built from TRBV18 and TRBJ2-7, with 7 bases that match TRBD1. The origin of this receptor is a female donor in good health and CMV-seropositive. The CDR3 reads CASSPFWDSDEQYF. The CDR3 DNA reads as TGTGCCAGCTCACCTTTCTGGGACAGCGACGAGCAGTACTTC.